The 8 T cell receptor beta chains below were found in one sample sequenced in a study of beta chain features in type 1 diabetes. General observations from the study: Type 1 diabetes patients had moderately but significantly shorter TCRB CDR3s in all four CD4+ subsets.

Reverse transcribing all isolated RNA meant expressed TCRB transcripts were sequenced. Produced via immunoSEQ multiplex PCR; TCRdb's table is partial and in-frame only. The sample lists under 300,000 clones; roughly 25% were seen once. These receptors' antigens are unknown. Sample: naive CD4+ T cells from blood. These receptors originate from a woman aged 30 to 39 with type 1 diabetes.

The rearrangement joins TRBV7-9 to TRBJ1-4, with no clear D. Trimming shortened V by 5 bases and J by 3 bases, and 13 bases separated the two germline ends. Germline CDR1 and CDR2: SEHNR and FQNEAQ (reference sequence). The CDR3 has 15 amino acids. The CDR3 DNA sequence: TGTGCCAGCAGCCTTACCCTAAGTCCTAATGAAAAACTGTTTTTT. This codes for CASSLTLSPNEKLFF.

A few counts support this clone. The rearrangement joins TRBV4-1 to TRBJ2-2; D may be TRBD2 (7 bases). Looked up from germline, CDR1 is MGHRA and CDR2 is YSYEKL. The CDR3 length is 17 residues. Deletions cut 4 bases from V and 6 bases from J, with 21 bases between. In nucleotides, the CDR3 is TGCGCCAGCAGCCCAATACTAGTGGGAGGGGGTGCCGGGGAGCTGTTTTTT. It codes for CASSPILVGGGAGELFF.

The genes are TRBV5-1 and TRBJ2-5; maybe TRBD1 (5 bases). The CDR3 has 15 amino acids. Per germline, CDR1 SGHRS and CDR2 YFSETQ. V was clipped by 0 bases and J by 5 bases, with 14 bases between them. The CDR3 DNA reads TGCGCCAGCAGCTTGGATGGCAGGGCGAGCGAGACCCAGTACTTC. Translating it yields CASSLDGRASETQYF. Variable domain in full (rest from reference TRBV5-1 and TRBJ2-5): KAGVTQTPRYLIKTRGQQVTLSCSPISGHRSVSWYQQTPGQGLQFLFEYFSETQRNKGNFPGRFSGRQFSNSRSEMNVSTLELGDSALYLCASSLDGRASETQYFGPGTRLLVL.

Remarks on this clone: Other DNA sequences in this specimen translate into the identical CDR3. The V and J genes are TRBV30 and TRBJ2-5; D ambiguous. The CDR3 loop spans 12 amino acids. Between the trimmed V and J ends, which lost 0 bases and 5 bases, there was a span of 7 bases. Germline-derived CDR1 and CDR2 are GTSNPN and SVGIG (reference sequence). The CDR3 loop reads CAWSVSEETQYF. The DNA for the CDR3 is TGTGCCTGGAGTGTCAGCGAGGAGACCCAGTACTTC.

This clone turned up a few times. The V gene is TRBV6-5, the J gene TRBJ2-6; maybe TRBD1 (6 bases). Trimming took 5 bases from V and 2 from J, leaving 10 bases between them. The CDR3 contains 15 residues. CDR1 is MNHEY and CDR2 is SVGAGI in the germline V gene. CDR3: CASSTTGTGANVLTF. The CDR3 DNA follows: TGTGCCAGCAGTACTACAGGGACTGGGGCCAACGTCCTGACTTTC.

CDR3 coding DNA: TGTGCCAGCAGCGCGAGGGTCGGGGACACTGAAGCTTTCTTT. Its protein is CASSARVGDTEAFF. J is TRBJ1-1 and V is TRBV7-3, with D unclear. V shed 5 bases and J shed 3 bases, with 13 bases lying between them. Germline CDR1 reads SGHTA; CDR2 reads FQGTGA. The CDR3 sequence is 14 residues long.

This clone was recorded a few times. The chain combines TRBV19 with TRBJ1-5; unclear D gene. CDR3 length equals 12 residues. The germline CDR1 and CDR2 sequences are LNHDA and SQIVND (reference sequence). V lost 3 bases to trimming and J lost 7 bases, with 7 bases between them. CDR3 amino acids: CASSIWLQPQHF. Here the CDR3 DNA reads TGTGCCAGTAGTATCTGGCTCCAGCCCCAGCATTTT.

The CDR3 loop is CASSSTQGRSTEAFF. In nucleotides, the CDR3 is TGTGCCAGCAGCTCCACCCAGGGGCGCTCCACTGAAGCTTTCTTT. This chain joins TRBV7-3 and TRBJ1-1, with D possibly being TRBD1 (6 bases). The germline gives CDR1 SGHTA, CDR2 FQGTGA. Trimming removed 4 bases at V and 4 bases at J, with 16 bases between. CDR3 length: 15 residues.